Shown below are 28 T cell receptor beta chains from a single sample sequenced in a study of post-analysis software for immune sequencing data. Points from the study as a whole: TRBV5-6, TRBV5-1 and TRBV20-1 belonged to a set of about five TRBV segments that were more frequent in patients than controls.

These receptors' targets are unknown. The TCR beta cDNA libraries contained unique molecular identifiers. TCRdb processed the PCR reads anew with MiXCR; each CDR3 protein has one entry. The sample lists about 260,000 distinct CDR3 sequences; 36% were seen once. The specimen sequenced was blood. The source is a girl under 18 with multiple sclerosis.

This clonotype was observed at least ten times. J is TRBJ2-7 and V is TRBV6-5; possibly TRBD1 for D (6 bases). Trimming removed 6 bases at V and 4 bases at J, with 10 bases between. The CDR3 contains 12 residues. CDR1 MNHEY and CDR2 SVGAGI come from the germline V gene. DNA for the CDR3: TGTGCCAGCAGCAGGGGTGGATACGAGCAGTACTTC. Residues: CASSRGGYEQYF.

The V and J genes are TRBV29-1 and TRBJ2-1; D not resolved. V was pared by 5 bases and J by 5 bases, with 7 bases between. There are 11 residues in the CDR3. Per the germline V gene, CDR1 is SQVTM and CDR2 is ANQGSEA. Here the CDR3 reads CSVSSNNEQFF. For the CDR3, the DNA is TGCAGCGTTTCCTCGAACAATGAGCAGTTCTTC.

As for this clonotype: At one end the junction does not follow the germline gene, possibly because of a read error. CDR3 region: CTSSLGRPRTEAFF. In DNA form, the CDR3 reads TGTACCAGCAGCTTAGGACGGCCGAGGACTGAAGCTTTCTTT. The chain employs TRBV11-2 and TRBJ1-1; D is unclear. The CDR3 spans 14 residues. The V gene's germline CDR1 is SGHAT and CDR2 FQNNGV.

Many counts were recorded for this clonotype. This chain uses TRBV7-9 with TRBJ2-3; D remains unclear. Trimming stripped 5 bases from V and 6 bases from J, with 18 bases between. Germline values: CDR1 SEHNR, CDR2 FQNEAQ (reference sequence). The CDR3 is made up of 15 amino acids. This CDR3 reads CASSQDGARLDTQYF. The CDR3, as DNA: TGTGCCAGCAGCCAGGACGGCGCCCGGTTGGATACGCAGTATTTT.

The CDR3 protein is CAISAPPEQGANEKLFF. The CDR3 DNA follows: TGTGCCATCAGCGCTCCCCCCGAGCAGGGGGCTAATGAAAAACTGTTTTTT. The chain couples TRBV10-3 to TRBJ1-4; 7 bases line up with TRBD1. Germline CDR1 reads ENHRY; CDR2 reads SYGVKD. This CDR3 comprises 17 residues. After removal of 6 bases from V and 3 bases from J, the junction contained 13 bases not matched to a gene.

This clonotype was picked up a small number of times. The chain is built from TRBV7-8 and TRBJ2-7, with D possibly TRBD2 on 5 matching bases. The CDR3 covers 15 residues. Trimming removed 3 bases from V and 7 bases from J, with 19 bases in between. CDR1 SGHVS and CDR2 FQNEAQ come from the germline V gene. The CDR3 sequence is CASSFDGGSYNEQYF. Written as DNA, the CDR3 is TGTGCCAGCAGCTTTGACGGAGGCTCCTACAATGAGCAGTACTTC.

Worth noting for this clonotype: Just one base apart from a much larger clone, this may be a read error. This chain joins TRBV20-1 and TRBJ2-1; D possibly corresponds to TRBD1 (6 bases). Germline assignment: CDR1 DFQATT and CDR2 SNEGSKA (reference sequence). The length of the CDR3 is 16 residues. CDR3 coding DNA: TGCAGTGCTAGAGATCTGACAGGTACCAGAATCGATGAGCAGGTCTTC. Its translation is CSARDLTGTRIDEQVF.

In its sample, this clonotype was seen a few times. Being one base from a much bigger clone, this may be a read error. This rearrangement joins TRBV5-1 to TRBJ2-3; a weak D match, TRBD1 (6 bases). The CDR3 is 15 residues long. Germline V gives CDR1 SGHRS, CDR2 YFSETQ. The CDR3 here is CASSPTGASTGTQYF. The CDR3 DNA reads TGCGCCAGCAGCCCGACAGGAGCTAGCACAGGTACGCAGTATTTT.

A few counts support this clonotype. The chain carries TRBV4-2 and TRBJ1-3, with 7 bases lining up with TRBD1. CDR3 size: 14 residues. Germline CDR1 LGHNA, CDR2 YNFKEQ. V dropped 6 bases and J dropped 9; count of bases not matched to a gene: 11. The CDR3 nucleotides are TGTGCCAGCAGGGGGCCCAGGGGGGACTCCACCATATATTTT. Its translation: CASRGPRGDSTIYF.

This clonotype was found many times. The V and J genes are TRBV6-4 and TRBJ1-5; D gene uncertain. Germline V gene lookup returns CDR1 MRHNA and CDR2 SNTAGT. This CDR3 contains 15 residues. V lost 6 bases, J lost 0 bases, and 12 bases lay in between. As DNA, the CDR3 is TGTGCCAGCAGCCCCCAGGTGAATAGCAATCAGCCCCAGCATTTT. Its protein product is CASSPQVNSNQPQHF.

This clonotype was recorded many times. V is TRBV5-1 and J is TRBJ2-5; D may be TRBD1 or TRBD2 (5 bases each). This CDR3 comprises 15 residues. CDR1 and CDR2 from the germline V gene are SGHRS and YFSETQ. V was pared by 4 bases and J by 5 bases, with 18 bases between. In nucleotides, the CDR3 is TGCGCCAGCAGCCCCCGGGACGTCTTTCGGGAGACCCAGTACTTC. Its translation: CASSPRDVFRETQYF.

The chain carries TRBV15 and TRBJ2-7; D perhaps matches TRBD1 (5 bases). This CDR3 is built from 15 residues. The V and J ends lost 0 bases and 3 bases respectively, with 12 bases between them. Germline values: CDR1 LNHNV, CDR2 YYDKDF (reference sequence). The CDR3 coding sequence is TGTGCCACCAGCAGAGATTTGGGGCCCAACTACGAGCAGTACTTC. Translated: CATSRDLGPNYEQYF.

The V call is TRBV25-1, the J call TRBJ1-2; 8 bases fit TRBD1. The CDR3 contains 15 residues. Trimming removed 0 bases from V and 3 bases from J; junction bases left unmatched: 3. Germline loops: CDR1 MGHDK, CDR2 SYGVNS. CDR3 coding DNA: TGTGCCAGCAGTGAATATCAGGGGGCCTACTATGGCTACACCTTC. Its protein product is CASSEYQGAYYGYTF.

The genes are TRBV12-3 or TRBV12-4 and TRBJ1-1; 9 nucleotides align to TRBD1. This CDR3 is 15 amino acids long. J gave up 5 bases and V 5 bases, and 9 bases lay outside the gene matches. The CDR3 loop is CASSATTGGGTEAFF. As DNA, the CDR3 is TGTGCCAGCAGTGCCACGACAGGGGGTGGGACTGAAGCTTTCTTT.

The chain couples TRBV4-1 to TRBJ2-7; D uncertain. Germline CDR1 and CDR2: MGHRA and YSYEKL. Trimming removed 0 bases from V and 0 bases from J, with 9 bases in between. The CDR3 has 15 residues. The CDR3 sequence is CASSQEWAVSYEQYF. The CDR3 coding sequence is TGCGCCAGCAGCCAAGAATGGGCGGTCTCCTACGAGCAGTACTTC.

This clonotype was recorded a few times. V and J are TRBV5-1 and TRBJ2-3, with D possibly being TRBD1 or TRBD2 (5 bases each). The CDR3 extends over 14 amino acids. V dropped 4 bases and J dropped 2 bases, with 11 bases sitting between them. From germline, CDR1 is SGHRS and CDR2 YFSETQ. CDR3 in DNA: TGCGCCAGCAGCCCGGGACCCCTCACAGATACGCAGTATTTT. Translating it yields CASSPGPLTDTQYF.

This clonotype was seen many times. The V and J genes are TRBV12-3 or TRBV12-4 and TRBJ1-2; 7 nucleotides agree with TRBD1. The length of the CDR3 is 14 residues. The V gene end was trimmed by 5 bases and the J gene end by 4 bases; junction bases not matched to a gene: 7. The CDR3 is CASSPQGTTYGYTF. CDR3 DNA sequence: TGTGCCAGCAGTCCACAGGGGACGACCTATGGCTACACCTTC.

This clonotype came up many times. The chain recombines TRBV5-1 with TRBJ2-1; 7 bases line up with TRBD2. The CDR3 length is 13 residues. V gave up 5 bases and J gave up 7 bases; unmatched junction bases: 6. The germline V gene encodes CDR1 SGHRS and CDR2 YFSETQ. The chain's CDR3 is CASRASGWNEQFF. The CDR3 bases are TGCGCCAGCAGAGCTAGCGGCTGGAATGAGCAGTTCTTC. Variable domain in full (rest from reference TRBV5-1 and TRBJ2-1): KAGVTQTPRYLIKTRGQQVTLSCSPISGHRSVSWYQQTPGQGLQFLFEYFSETQRNKGNFPGRFSGRQFSNSRSEMNVSTLELGDSALYLCASRASGWNEQFFGPGTRLTVL.

This clonotype has a count of ten or more. This chain links TRBV12-3 or TRBV12-4 with TRBJ2-1; D uncertain. Between the trimmed V and J ends, which lost 2 bases and 2 bases, there was a span of 10 bases. The CDR3 is made up of 15 amino acids. Written as DNA, the CDR3 is TGTGCCAGCAGTTTAATGGGTCAGGCCTACAATGAGCAGTTCTTC. Residues: CASSLMGQAYNEQFF.

A remark on this clonotype: No conserved phenylalanine or tryptophan is present at the end of the CDR3, so a read error is the likely explanation. The chain couples TRBV6-6 to TRBJ2-3; D is undetermined. CDR3 length: 15 amino acids. CDR1 and CDR2 from the germline V gene are MNHNY and SVGAGI (reference sequence). Trimming shortened V by 5 bases and J by 1 base, and 13 bases separated the two germline ends. The CDR3 sequence: CASSLGRRGTDTQYV. In DNA, the CDR3 is TGTGCCAGCAGTCTAGGGCGTCGTGGCACAGATACGCAGTATGTT.

This sequence joins TRBV6-1 and TRBJ2-7, with D hard to call. Germline-derived CDR1 and CDR2 are MNHNS and SASEGT. CDR3 length equals 14 residues. The V end lost 6 bases, the J end lost 1 base, and 13 bases lay between the germline ends. CDR3 DNA: TGTGCCAGCAGCGAACAGCTTATATCCTACGAGCAGTACTTC. Translation gives CASSEQLISYEQYF.

The CDR3 region has the DNA TGTGCCAGCAGCTTAATAGTTATAGGGGACGTCCGGGAGCTGTTTTTT. This translates into CASSLIVIGDVRELFF. The rearrangement joins TRBV7-8 to TRBJ2-2, with D perhaps assigned TRBD1 or TRBD2 (5 bases each). This CDR3 has 16 amino acids. Germline CDR1 is SGHVS and CDR2 is FQNEAQ. Between the trimmed V and J ends, which lost 2 bases and 9 bases, there was a span of 19 bases.

The chain couples TRBV5-1 to TRBJ1-1; 10 bases match TRBD1. Trimming at V came to 5 bases and at J to 4 bases, leaving 11 bases not matched to a gene. The germline V gene has CDR1 SGHRS and CDR2 YFSETQ. The CDR3 is made up of 16 amino acids. CDR3 in amino acids: CASSSGTGEGSTEAFF. The CDR3, as DNA: TGCGCCAGCAGTTCTGGGACAGGGGAAGGTTCCACTGAAGCTTTCTTT.

This clonotype was picked up many times. The chain employs TRBV5-1 and TRBJ2-3; no firm D call. Trimming left V 4 bases short and J 2 bases short, with 11 bases between. This CDR3 spans 14 amino acids. CDR1 is SGHRS, CDR2 YFSETQ, per germline. CDR3 nucleotide sequence: TGCGCCAGCAGCCCCTTGACGGCCACAGATACGCAGTATTTT. Translating gives CASSPLTATDTQYF.

This clonotype was seen more than once but under ten times. The chain links TRBV28 to TRBJ2-7; a weak D match, TRBD1 (5 bases). The CDR3 loop spans 13 amino acids. Germline loops: CDR1 MDHEN, CDR2 SYDVKM. Trimming stripped 2 bases from V and 6 bases from J, with 11 bases between. Here the CDR3 reads CASSLSGRVEQYF. The CDR3, as DNA: TGTGCCAGCAGTTTAAGTGGCAGGGTCGAGCAGTACTTC. The full variable domain, completed using reference TRBV28 and TRBJ2-7, is DVKVTQSSRYLVKRTGEKVFLECVQDMDHENMFWYRQDPGLGLRLIYFSYDVKMKEKGDIPEGYSVSREKKERFSLILESASTNQTSMYLCASSLSGRVEQYFGPGTRLTVT.

The chain joins TRBV20-1 to TRBJ2-3; no clear D gene. There are 13 residues in the CDR3. Germline CDR1 DFQATT, CDR2 SNEGSKA (reference sequence). Trimming pared 6 bases from V and 5 bases from J, leaving 15 bases between. The CDR3 region has the DNA TGCAGTGCCGCTTGGGTAGCAGAAGATACGCAGTATTTT. This gives the protein CSAAWVAEDTQYF.

This clonotype has a handful of counts. The rearrangement uses TRBV15 and TRBJ2-7; TRBD1 matches 8 bases. This CDR3 is built from 15 residues. V lost 6 bases to trimming and J lost 3 bases; unmatched junction nucleotides: 10. Germline CDR1 reads LNHNV; CDR2 reads YYDKDF (reference sequence). DNA of the CDR3: TGTGCCACCAGGAGTACGCGGGACAGGAGCTACGAGCAGTACTTC. It is translated as CATRSTRDRSYEQYF.

As regards this clonotype: This sequence may be a read error, since a much larger clone differs from it by one base. J is TRBJ2-3 and V is TRBV7-9, with D perhaps TRBD2 (6 bases). The CDR3 contains 15 residues. Germline CDR1 is SEHNR and CDR2 is FQNEAQ (reference sequence). The CDR3 sequence is CAGSLAAVSTDTQYF. The CDR3 region has the DNA TGTGCCGGCAGCTTAGCGGCGGTTAGCACAGATACGCAGTATTTT.